This T cell receptor (beta chain) was identified during a study of shared clonotypes between healthy human individuals. The CDR3 extends over 14 amino acids. Trimming removed 7 bases from V and 3 bases from J, with 10 bases in between. Germline CDR1 is MNHEY and CDR2 is SMNVEV (reference sequence). Each PCR replicate from the sorted subsets contained about 200 ng DNA, which is about 30,000 T cell genomes. Clones were sequenced by immunoSEQ multiplex PCR, and TCRdb holds only the in-frame ones, with some missing. The sample lists 1,400,000 or so clones; about 98.5% were seen once. This receptor was identified in a man younger than 40 in good health. Material: naive CD4+ T cells sorted from blood. Subset reported: CD45RA+ positively selected. The V and J genes are TRBV27 and TRBJ2-6; D not resolved. The CDR3 nucleotides read TGTGCCAGCACACAAGGGCTTGGGGCCAACGTCCTGACTTTC. Amino acids: CASTQGLGANVLTF.